A selection of T cell receptor beta chains follows, all from one sample in a study of CD8 T cells in ankylosing spondylitis. TCRdb redid the calling of the 5' RACE reads with MiXCR, one entry per CDR3 protein. The sample gives fewer than 250,000 distinct CDR3 sequences, roughly 10% of which show up once; approximately 2.5% is in the top ten. The sample comprised blood, either unsorted or a sorted T cell fraction (not recorded which). The receptor source for this set is a male donor with ankylosing spondylitis or in good health (not recorded which). Both conserved end residues are part of each CDR3. Fields, in order: D gene, J gene, clone size, V gene, CDR3 protein, CDR3 DNA. D genes are given only for firm matches. Clone size is given for some rows only: seen once, a few or many times, or a class if the clone is expanded.

D: TRBD1; J: TRBJ2-1; size: -; V: TRBV6-4; CDR3: CASSPGQEMFF; DNA: TGTGCCAGCTCCCCGGGACAGGAAATGTTCTTC
D: TRBD2; J: TRBJ2-5; size: many; V: TRBV3-1; CDR3: CASSQDRGEETQYF; DNA: TGTGCCAGCAGCCAAGATCGGGGGGAGGAGACCCAGTACTTC
D: TRBD1; J: TRBJ2-5; size: few; V: TRBV12-3/TRBV12-4; CDR3: CASSLGQGAKETQYF; DNA: TGTGCCAGCAGTTTAGGACAGGGGGCGAAAGAGACCCAGTACTTC
D: -; J: TRBJ2-7; size: many; V: TRBV20-1; CDR3: CSASPPSDSYEQYF; DNA: TGCAGTGCTAGCCCGCCGTCGGACTCCTACGAGCAGTACTTC
D: -; J: TRBJ2-7; size: few; V: TRBV7-9; CDR3: CASTPFQGGYEQYF; DNA: TGTGCCAGCACCCCATTTCAGGGGGGTTACGAGCAGTACTTC
D: -; J: TRBJ1-4; size: many; V: TRBV3-1; CDR3: CASSPTSTNEKLFF; DNA: TGTGCCAGCAGCCCGACTTCAACTAATGAAAAACTGTTTTTT
D: -; J: TRBJ1-5; size: many; V: TRBV12-3/TRBV12-4; CDR3: CASSFKSGPQHF; DNA: TGTGCCAGCAGTTTCAAGTCGGGGCCCCAGCATTTT
D: TRBD1; J: TRBJ2-1; size: many; V: TRBV6-1; CDR3: CASSAGTGVLNEQFF; DNA: TGTGCCAGCAGTGCCGGGACAGGGGTATTGAATGAGCAGTTCTTC
D: TRBD2; J: TRBJ2-7; size: many; V: TRBV20-1; CDR3: CSARGFGGIPYEQYF; DNA: TGCAGTGCTAGAGGTTTCGGGGGGATCCCCTACGAGCAGTACTTC
D: TRBD1; J: TRBJ1-5; size: many; V: TRBV7-6; CDR3: CASSATGASNQPQHF; DNA: TGTGCCAGCAGCGCGACAGGGGCTAGCAATCAGCCCCAGCATTTT
D: -; J: TRBJ1-2; size: -; V: TRBV7-2; CDR3: CASSRQGTAANYGHTF; DNA: TGTGCCAGCAGCCGACAAGGGACCGCAGCTAACTATGGCCACACCTTC
D: -; J: TRBJ2-7; size: -; V: TRBV18; CDR3: CASSPLDEQYF; DNA: TGTGCCAGCTCACCACTCGACGAGCAGTACTTC
D: -; J: TRBJ1-6; size: -; V: TRBV7-9; CDR3: CASSLSAANSPLHF; DNA: TGTGCCAGCAGCTTATCGGCAGCTAATTCACCCCTCCACTTT
D: TRBD1; J: TRBJ2-1; size: many; V: TRBV12-3/TRBV12-4; CDR3: CASRLTVRDRGFF; DNA: TGTGCCAGCAGACTCACCGTGAGAGACAGGGGGTTCTTC
D: -; J: TRBJ1-4; size: many; V: TRBV4-1; CDR3: CASSQGSYGDDEKLFF; DNA: TGCGCCAGCAGCCAAGGCAGTTACGGGGATGACGAAAAACTGTTTTTT
D: -; J: TRBJ2-4; size: few; V: TRBV11-2; CDR3: CASSLDWWGDQNIQYF; DNA: TGTGCCAGCAGCTTAGATTGGTGGGGAGACCAAAACATTCAGTACTTC
D: -; J: TRBJ1-1; size: many; V: TRBV3-1; CDR3: CASSRGQFEAFF; DNA: TGTGCCAGCAGCCGAGGACAGTTTGAAGCTTTCTTT